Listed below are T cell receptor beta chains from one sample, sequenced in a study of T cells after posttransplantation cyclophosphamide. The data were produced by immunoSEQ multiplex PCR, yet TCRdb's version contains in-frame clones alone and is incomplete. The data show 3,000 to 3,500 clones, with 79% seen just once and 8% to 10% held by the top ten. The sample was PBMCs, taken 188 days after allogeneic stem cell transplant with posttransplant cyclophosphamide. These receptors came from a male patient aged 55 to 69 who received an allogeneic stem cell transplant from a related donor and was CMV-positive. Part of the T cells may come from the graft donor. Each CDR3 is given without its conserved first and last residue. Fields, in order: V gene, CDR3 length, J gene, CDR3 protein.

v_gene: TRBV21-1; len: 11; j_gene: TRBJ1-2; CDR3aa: AGRQGTNYGYT
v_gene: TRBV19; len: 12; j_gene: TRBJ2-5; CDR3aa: ASSIGTRGETQY
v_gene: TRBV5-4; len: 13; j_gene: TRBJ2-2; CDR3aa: ASGGLAGATGELF
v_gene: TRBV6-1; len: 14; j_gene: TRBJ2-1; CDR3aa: ASSDRLAGYYNEQF
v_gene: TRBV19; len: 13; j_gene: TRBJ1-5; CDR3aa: ASSTGGSGNQPQH
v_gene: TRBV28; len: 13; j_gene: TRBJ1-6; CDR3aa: ASSLRDRGRSPLH
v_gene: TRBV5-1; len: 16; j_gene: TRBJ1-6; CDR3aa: ASSPYPGQATGNSPLH
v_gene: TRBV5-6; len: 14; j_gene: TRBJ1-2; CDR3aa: ASSPSGTGGLRGYT
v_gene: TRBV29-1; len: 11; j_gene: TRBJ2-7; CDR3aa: SVSSGRAYEQY
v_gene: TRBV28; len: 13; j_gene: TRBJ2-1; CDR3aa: ASSVDGLLYNEQF
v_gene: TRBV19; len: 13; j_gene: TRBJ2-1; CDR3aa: ASTQTSGGYNEQF
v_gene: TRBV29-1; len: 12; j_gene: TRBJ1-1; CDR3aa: SASVGQLNTEAF
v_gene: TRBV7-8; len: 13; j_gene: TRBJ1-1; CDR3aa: ASSLDRGGPTEAF
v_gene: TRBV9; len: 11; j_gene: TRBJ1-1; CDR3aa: ASSVGANTEAF
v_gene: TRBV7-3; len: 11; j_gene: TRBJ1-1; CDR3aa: ASSPGGNTEAF
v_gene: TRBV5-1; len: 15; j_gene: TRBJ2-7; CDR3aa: ASSLASGDHLPYEQY
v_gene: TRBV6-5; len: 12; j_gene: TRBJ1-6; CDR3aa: ASSPRSLDSPLH
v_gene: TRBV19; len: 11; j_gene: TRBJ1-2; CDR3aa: ASSIGSNYGYT
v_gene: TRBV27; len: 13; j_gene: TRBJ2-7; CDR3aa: ASSRGSGTAYEQY
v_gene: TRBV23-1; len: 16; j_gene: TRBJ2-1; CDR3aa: ASSQGRQEAIGVHEQF
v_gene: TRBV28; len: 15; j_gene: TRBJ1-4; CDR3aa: ASSLGQGISSNEKLF
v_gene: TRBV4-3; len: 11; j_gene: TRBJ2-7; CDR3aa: ASSQELRYEQY
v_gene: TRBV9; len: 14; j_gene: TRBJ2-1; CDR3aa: ASSVTSGSSSNEQF
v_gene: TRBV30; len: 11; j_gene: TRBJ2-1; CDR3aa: AWSVQVMSEQF
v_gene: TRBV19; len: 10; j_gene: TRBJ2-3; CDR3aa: ASRSGTDTQY
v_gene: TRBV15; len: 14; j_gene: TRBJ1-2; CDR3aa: ATSRDRMAQGAGYT
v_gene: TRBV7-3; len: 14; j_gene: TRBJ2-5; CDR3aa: ASSLGRAAGAETQY
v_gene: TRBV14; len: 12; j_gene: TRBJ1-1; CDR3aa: ASNPQGANTEAF
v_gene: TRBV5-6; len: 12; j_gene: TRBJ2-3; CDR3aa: ASSFAPGGDTQY
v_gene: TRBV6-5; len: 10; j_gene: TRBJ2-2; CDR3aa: ASSHGAGELF
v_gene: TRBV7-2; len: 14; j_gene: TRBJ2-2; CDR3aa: ASSLAGGRATGELF
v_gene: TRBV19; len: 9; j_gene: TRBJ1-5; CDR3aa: ASGGEQPQH
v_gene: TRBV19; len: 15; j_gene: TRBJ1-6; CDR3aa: ASSVGQLSSYNSPLH
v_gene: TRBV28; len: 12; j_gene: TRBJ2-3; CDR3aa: ASRQGRGTDTQY
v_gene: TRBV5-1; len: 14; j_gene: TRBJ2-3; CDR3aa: ASTPGLAGATDTQY
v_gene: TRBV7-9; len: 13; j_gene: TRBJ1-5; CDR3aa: ASSSTGPGNQPQH
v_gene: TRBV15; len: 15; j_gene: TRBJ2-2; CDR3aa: ATSSGASGRSAGELF
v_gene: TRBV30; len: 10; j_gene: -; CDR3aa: AWRQGSYEQY
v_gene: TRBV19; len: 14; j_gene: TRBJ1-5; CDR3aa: ASSTVGGQSNQPQH
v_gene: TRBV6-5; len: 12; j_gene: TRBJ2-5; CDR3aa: ASGETGGRETQY
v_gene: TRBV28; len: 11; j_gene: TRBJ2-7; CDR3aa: ASSLYPASGKE
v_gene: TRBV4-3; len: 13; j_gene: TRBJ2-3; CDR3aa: ASSQVERTTDTQY
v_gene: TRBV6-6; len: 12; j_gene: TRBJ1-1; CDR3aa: ASSGQGAGTEAF
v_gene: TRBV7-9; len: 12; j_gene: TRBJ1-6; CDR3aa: ASTQGARNSPLH
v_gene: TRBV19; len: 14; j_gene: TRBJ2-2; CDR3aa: ASSRAGGAGTGELF
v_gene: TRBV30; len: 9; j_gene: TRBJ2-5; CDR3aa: AWSVGETQY
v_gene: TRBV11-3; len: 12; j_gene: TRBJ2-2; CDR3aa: ASSPGGVTGELF
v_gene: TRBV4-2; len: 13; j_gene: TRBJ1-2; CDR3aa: ASSSTGQGARGYT